In its sample, the clone carrying this TCR beta chain was seen a few times. The sample originates from a study of molecular identifiers for immune sequencing clone quantification. Sorting defined naive CD8 T cells as CD8+CD4-CCR7+CD45RA+. In preparing bulk TCR libraries, previously described methods and listed TCR primers were used. TCRdb re-called the PCR reads through MiXCR, storing one row per CDR3 protein. The table lists approximately 630,000 distinct CDR3 sequences, about 25% of them singletons. CDR1 is SNHLY and CDR2 is FYNNEI in the germline V gene. Trimming removed 6 bases at V and 3 bases at J, with 17 bases between. CDR3 length equals 15 residues.

This TCR derives from a human donor in good health. Some libraries in this study had Jurkat cell RNA spiked in. Sequencing was performed on naive CD8+ T cells from blood, with Jurkat cell RNA spiked in. Subset noted: FACS-sorted CD8+CD4-CCR7+CD45RA+ naive T cells. This chain connects TRBV2 to TRBJ1-1, with a weak D call TRBD1 (5 bases). The CDR3 DNA reads as TGTGCCAGCAGGGAGGGGTGGGGCACAGACACTGAAGCTTTCTTT. It encodes CASREGWGTDTEAFF.